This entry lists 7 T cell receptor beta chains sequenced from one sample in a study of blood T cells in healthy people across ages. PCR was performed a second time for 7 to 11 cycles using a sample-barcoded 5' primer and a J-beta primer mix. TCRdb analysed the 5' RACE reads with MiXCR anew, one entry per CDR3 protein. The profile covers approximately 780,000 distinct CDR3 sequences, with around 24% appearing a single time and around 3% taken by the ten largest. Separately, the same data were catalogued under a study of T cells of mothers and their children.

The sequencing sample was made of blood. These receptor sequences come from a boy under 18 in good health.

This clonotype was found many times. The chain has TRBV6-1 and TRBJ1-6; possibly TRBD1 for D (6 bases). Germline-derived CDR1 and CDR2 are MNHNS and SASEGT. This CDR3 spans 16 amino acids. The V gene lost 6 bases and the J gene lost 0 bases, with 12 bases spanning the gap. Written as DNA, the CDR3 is TGTGCCAGCAGACCACAGGGTGCCTCCTATAATTCACCCCTCCACTTT. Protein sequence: CASRPQGASYNSPLHF.

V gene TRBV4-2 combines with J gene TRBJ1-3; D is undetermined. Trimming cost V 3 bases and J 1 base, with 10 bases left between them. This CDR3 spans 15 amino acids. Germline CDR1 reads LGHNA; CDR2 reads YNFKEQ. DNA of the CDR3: TGTGCCAGCAGCCAGCACCAGAGTTCTGGAAACACCATATATTTT. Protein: CASSQHQSSGNTIYF.

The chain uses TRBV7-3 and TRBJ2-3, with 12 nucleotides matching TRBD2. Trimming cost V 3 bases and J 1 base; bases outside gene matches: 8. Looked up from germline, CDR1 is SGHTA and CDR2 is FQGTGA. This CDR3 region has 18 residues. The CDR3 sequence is CASSLGTSGSLGTDTQYF. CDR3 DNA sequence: TGTGCCAGCAGCTTGGGGACTAGCGGGTCTCTTGGCACAGATACGCAGTATTTT. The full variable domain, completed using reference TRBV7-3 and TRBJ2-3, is GAGVSQTPSNKVTEKGKYVELRCDPISGHTALYWYRQSLGQGPEFLIYFQGTGAADDSGLPNDRFFAVRPEGSVSTLKIQRTERGDSAVYLCASSLGTSGSLGTDTQYFGPGTRLTVL.

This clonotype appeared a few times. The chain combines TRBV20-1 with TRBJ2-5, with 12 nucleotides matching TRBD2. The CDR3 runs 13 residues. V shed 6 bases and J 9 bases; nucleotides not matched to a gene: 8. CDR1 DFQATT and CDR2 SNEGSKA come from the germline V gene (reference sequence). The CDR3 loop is CSARLAGAGAQYF. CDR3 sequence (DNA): TGCAGTGCCCGACTAGCGGGGGCCGGGGCCCAGTACTTC.

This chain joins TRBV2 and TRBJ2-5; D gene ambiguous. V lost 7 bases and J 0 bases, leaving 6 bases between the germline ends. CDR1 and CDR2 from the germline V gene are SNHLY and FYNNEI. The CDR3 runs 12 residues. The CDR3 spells CASNKYQETQYF. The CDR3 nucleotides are TGTGCCAGCAATAAGTACCAAGAGACCCAGTACTTC.

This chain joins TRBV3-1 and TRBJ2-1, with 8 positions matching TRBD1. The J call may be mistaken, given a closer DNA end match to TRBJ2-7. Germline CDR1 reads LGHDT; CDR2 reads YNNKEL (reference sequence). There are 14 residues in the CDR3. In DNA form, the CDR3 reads TGTGCCAGCAGCTTGGACAGGGTGCCCCACGAGCAGTACTTC. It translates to CASSLDRVPHEQYF.

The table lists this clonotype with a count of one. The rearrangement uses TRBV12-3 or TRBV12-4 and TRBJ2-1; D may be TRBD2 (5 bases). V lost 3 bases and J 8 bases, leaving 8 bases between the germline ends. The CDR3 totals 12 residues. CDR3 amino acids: CASSFGVYEQFF. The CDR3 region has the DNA TGTGCCAGCAGTTTCGGGGTTTATGAGCAGTTCTTC.